These 22 T cell receptor beta chains were sequenced from one sample in a study of cytomegalovirus exposure and HLA in healthy donors. Sequencing used immunoSEQ multiplex PCR; TCRdb keeps in-frame clones, though not all of them. This table has 120,000 to 150,000 clones, roughly 87% appearing once. The sequenced material came from PBMCs. Receptors were obtained from a man aged 18-30 years in good health and CMV-seropositive.

The V gene is TRBV19, the J gene TRBJ1-5; D unclear. Germline CDR1 LNHDA, CDR2 SQIVND (reference sequence). The CDR3 sequence is 17 residues long. V was cut by 5 bases and J by 0 bases, with 17 bases left in between. Here the CDR3 reads CASSVLWAADSNQPQHF. The CDR3, as DNA: TGTGCCAGTAGTGTTCTTTGGGCTGCAGATAGCAATCAGCCCCAGCATTTT.

The rearrangement links TRBV5-6 to TRBJ2-3; 9 bases line up with TRBD2. The CDR3 consists of 16 residues. After removal of 3 bases from V and 0 bases from J, the junction contained 5 bases not matched to a gene. Looked up from germline, CDR1 is SGHDT and CDR2 is YYEEEE. The CDR3 protein is CASSYVSGGSTDTQYF. DNA of the CDR3: TGTGCCAGCAGCTATGTTAGCGGGGGAAGCACAGATACGCAGTATTTT. Drawing the rest from reference TRBV5-6 and TRBJ2-3, the complete variable domain is DAGVTQSPTHLIKTRGQQVTLRCSPKSGHDTVSWYQQALGQGPQFIFQYYEEEERQRGNFPDRFSGHQFPNYSSELNVNALLLGDSALYLCASSYVSGGSTDTQYFGPGTRLTVL.

The chain uses TRBV14 and TRBJ1-6; D is undetermined. From germline, CDR1 is SGHDN and CDR2 FVKESK. V lost 6 bases to trimming and J lost 0 bases, with 12 bases between them. CDR3 length: 16 amino acids. Written as DNA, the CDR3 is TGTGCCAGCAGTCGGGTGCGCCTCTCCTATAATTCACCCCTCCACTTT. It translates to CASSRVRLSYNSPLHF.

V gene TRBV30 combines with J gene TRBJ1-1; D unclear. CDR3 length: 13 residues. Trimming left V 5 bases short and J 4 bases short, with 14 bases between. CDR1 GTSNPN and CDR2 SVGIG come from the germline V gene (reference sequence). The CDR3 sequence is CAWGRGFGTEAFF. The CDR3, as DNA: TGTGCCTGGGGGCGGGGATTCGGCACTGAAGCTTTCTTT.

The V and J genes are TRBV27 and TRBJ1-4; perhaps TRBD1 as D (6 bases). V was cut by 8 bases and J by 3 bases, with 10 bases left in between. The CDR3 loop spans 13 amino acids. The germline CDR1 and CDR2 sequences are MNHEY and SMNVEV (reference sequence). The CDR3 DNA is TGTGCCAGCTCTTACAGGGCTAATGAAAAACTGTTTTTT. Translated: CASSYRANEKLFF.

This chain joins TRBV4-2 and TRBJ2-1; TRBD2 aligns across 14 bases. The length of the CDR3 is 17 residues. Germline loops: CDR1 LGHNA, CDR2 YNFKEQ. V was pared by 2 bases and J by 3 bases, with 3 bases of the junction left unmatched. The CDR3 is CASSQPGLAGDYNEQFF. In DNA, the CDR3 is TGTGCCAGCAGCCAACCGGGACTAGCGGGGGACTACAATGAGCAGTTCTTC.

The V call is TRBV6-4, the J call TRBJ1-1; weak D call: TRBD1 (5 bases). Looked up from germline, CDR1 is MRHNA and CDR2 is SNTAGT. V lost 2 bases and J lost 5, with 6 bases in between. The CDR3 totals 12 residues. The CDR3 bases are TGTGCCAGCAGTGACGGGGGGACTGAAGCTTTCTTT. This encodes CASSDGGTEAFF.

There are many counts of this clone. This chain joins TRBV5-6 and TRBJ1-2; no firm D call. The germline V gene has CDR1 SGHDT and CDR2 YYEEEE. The V end lost 3 bases, the J end lost 5 bases, and 14 bases lay between the germline ends. The CDR3 covers 14 residues. The CDR3 DNA follows: TGTGCCAGCAGCTCCCAGGTACCTCGGTATGGCTACACCTTC. Translated, it gives CASSSQVPRYGYTF.

The chain is built from TRBV25-1 and TRBJ2-1; 8 bases are shared with TRBD1. This CDR3 has 16 amino acids. V trimming: 3 bases; J trimming: 1 base; junction bases outside the gene matches: 5. From germline, CDR1 is MGHDK and CDR2 SYGVNS. The DNA of the CDR3 is TGTGCCAGCAGTGAGAAACAGGGGGTTTCCTACAATGAGCAGTTCTTC. It yields the protein CASSEKQGVSYNEQFF.

This chain links TRBV13 with TRBJ2-2; D perhaps matches TRBD1 (6 bases). From germline, CDR1 is PRHDT and CDR2 FYEKMQ (reference sequence). CDR3 length: 15 amino acids. Trimming removed 5 bases at V and 5 bases at J, with 15 bases between. Written as DNA, the CDR3 is TGTGCCAGCAGCCCTCTGAGGCAGGGGACCGGGGAGCTGTTTTTT. This encodes CASSPLRQGTGELFF. Drawing the rest from reference TRBV13 and TRBJ2-2, the complete variable domain is AAGVIQSPRHLIKEKRETATLKCYPIPRHDTVYWYQQGPGQDPQFLISFYEKMQSDKGSIPDRFSAQQFSDYHSELNMSSLELGDSALYFCASSPLRQGTGELFFGEGSRLTVL.

J is TRBJ1-1 and V is TRBV5-4; 7 nucleotides align to TRBD1. V shed 4 bases, J shed 0 bases, and the junction held 3 bases outside the gene matches. The CDR3 spans 14 residues. Germline-derived CDR1 and CDR2 are SGHNT and YYREEE (reference sequence). Here the CDR3 DNA reads TGTGCCAGCAGCGAGGGACAGATGAACACTGAAGCTTTCTTT. Translating gives CASSEGQMNTEAFF.

V is TRBV6-5 and J is TRBJ1-2, with TRBD1 matching over 7 bases. Germline-derived CDR1 and CDR2 are MNHEY and SVGAGI. The V gene end was trimmed by 7 bases and the J gene end by 6 bases; junction bases not matched to a gene: 14. The length of the CDR3 is 15 residues. This CDR3 is CASNSPVGGRDGYTF. The DNA of the CDR3 is TGTGCCAGCAATTCCCCGGTAGGGGGCAGGGATGGCTACACCTTC.

This clone has just one count. The CDR3 DNA reads TGTGCCAGCAGTTTATACGACTGGGACAATGAGCAGTTCTTC. Translated, it gives CASSLYDWDNEQFF. J is TRBJ2-1 and V is TRBV27; D is undetermined. This CDR3 comprises 14 residues. V shed 1 base and J shed 5 bases, with 9 bases lying between them. Germline V gives CDR1 MNHEY, CDR2 SMNVEV (reference sequence).

This clone was observed a handful of times. V and J are TRBV18 and TRBJ1-1, with D hard to call. Deletions cut 5 bases from V and 0 bases from J, with 7 bases between. The CDR3 sequence is 13 residues long. Germline V CDR1 and CDR2: KGHSH, LQKENI. The CDR3 protein is CASSTGMNTEAFF. Written as DNA, the CDR3 is TGTGCCAGCTCAACGGGGATGAACACTGAAGCTTTCTTT.

This rearrangement joins TRBV2 to TRBJ1-5, with D tentatively TRBD1 (5 bases). The germline CDR1 and CDR2 sequences are SNHLY and FYNNEI. V lost 4 bases and J lost 4, with 11 bases in between. The CDR3 has 14 amino acids. DNA of the CDR3: TGTGCCAGCAGTGTTTACGGGGGGAATCAGCCCCAGCATTTT. Amino acid sequence: CASSVYGGNQPQHF.

The chain uses TRBV5-1 and TRBJ2-7; the D is unclear. Trimming removed 0 bases from V and 0 bases from J, with 7 bases in between. Germline CDR1 SGHRS, CDR2 YFSETQ. This CDR3 has 14 residues. CDR3 nucleotide sequence: TGCGCCAGCAGCTTGGGTCACAGCTCCTACGAGCAGTACTTC. It yields the protein CASSLGHSSYEQYF.

This chain uses TRBV30 with TRBJ2-1; tentative D call: TRBD2 (5 bases). The CDR3 length is 13 residues. Germline V gene sequence: CDR1 GTSNPN, CDR2 SVGIG (reference sequence). V gave up 0 bases and J gave up 8 bases, with 11 bases separating them. The CDR3 here is CAWSVVSGDEQFF. In DNA, the CDR3 is TGTGCCTGGAGTGTAGTATCCGGGGATGAGCAGTTCTTC.

The sample holds one count of this clone. The chain employs TRBV6-5 and TRBJ1-1, with no clear D. Looked up from germline, CDR1 is MNHEY and CDR2 is SVGAGI. The CDR3 extends over 13 amino acids. The ends were cut back, 0 bases at V and 3 bases at J, with 5 bases in the middle. The CDR3: CASSYSRDTEAFF. CDR3 in DNA: TGTGCCAGCAGTTACTCGAGGGACACTGAAGCTTTCTTT.

The chain joins TRBV30 to TRBJ2-7, with D perhaps matching TRBD2 (5 bases). Germline V gene sequence: CDR1 GTSNPN, CDR2 SVGIG (reference sequence). Between the trimmed V and J ends, which lost 2 bases and 6 bases, there was a span of 8 bases. The CDR3 has 11 residues. This chain's CDR3 is CAWSMGSEQYF. As DNA, the CDR3 is TGTGCCTGGAGTATGGGGAGCGAGCAGTACTTC.

This sequence joins TRBV4-2 and TRBJ1-3; weak D call: TRBD1 (5 bases). Germline V gene data show CDR1 as LGHNA and CDR2 as YNFKEQ. The V end lost 4 bases, the J end lost 0 bases, and 16 bases lay between the germline ends. There are 17 residues in the CDR3. The CDR3 is CASSPIQPGSSGNTIYF. The DNA of the CDR3 is TGTGCCAGCAGCCCAATCCAGCCAGGGTCCTCTGGAAACACCATATATTTT.

V is TRBV19 and J is TRBJ1-5; the D gene is possibly TRBD1 (5 bases). The CDR3 extends over 12 amino acids. The germline V and J ends were trimmed by 6 bases and 9 bases, with 12 bases remaining between them. Germline lookup yields CDR1 LNHDA and CDR2 SQIVND (reference sequence). CDR3 bases: TGTGCCAGTAGCAGGGCCTTCGGGCCCCAGCATTTT. Residues: CASSRAFGPQHF.

The J gene is TRBJ2-1, the V gene TRBV5-1; D may be TRBD1 (5 bases). V was pared by 0 bases and J by 8 bases, with 18 bases between. There are 16 residues in the CDR3. Germline CDR1 SGHRS, CDR2 YFSETQ. The CDR3 DNA follows: TGCGCCAGCAGCTTGGGGTGGGGCAGCCTTAGGGATGAGCAGTTCTTC. Protein product: CASSLGWGSLRDEQFF.